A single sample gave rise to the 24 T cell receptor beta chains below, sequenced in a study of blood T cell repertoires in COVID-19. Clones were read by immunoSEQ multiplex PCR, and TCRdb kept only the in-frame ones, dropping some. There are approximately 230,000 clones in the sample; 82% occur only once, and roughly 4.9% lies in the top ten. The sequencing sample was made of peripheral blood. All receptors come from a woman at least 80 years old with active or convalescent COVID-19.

CDR3 bases: TGTGCCAGCAGTTCAACAGCTCCTAGGGGTGGAAACACCATATATTTT. Amino acids: CASSSTAPRGGNTIYF. The gene calls are TRBV6-5 and TRBJ1-3; a weak D match, TRBD1 (5 bases). From germline, CDR1 is MNHEY and CDR2 SVGAGI. The CDR3 totals 16 residues. V lost 4 bases to trimming and J lost 3 bases, with 16 bases between them.

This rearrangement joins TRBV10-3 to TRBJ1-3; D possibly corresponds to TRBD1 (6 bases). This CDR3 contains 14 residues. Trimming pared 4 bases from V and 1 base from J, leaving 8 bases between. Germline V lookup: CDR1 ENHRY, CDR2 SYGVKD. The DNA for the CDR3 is TGTGCCATCAGTGTCAGGGGTTCTGGAAACACCATATATTTT. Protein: CAISVRGSGNTIYF.

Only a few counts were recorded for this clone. CDR3 loop: CASSKSKPGHAPEQYF. In DNA form, the CDR3 reads TGTGCCAGCAGCAAATCGAAACCGGGACATGCACCCGAGCAGTACTTC. The J gene is TRBJ2-7, the V gene TRBV21-1; the table's D call of TRBD1 was not tested on the DNA. TRBV21-1 is a pseudogene locus. The CDR3 is 16 amino acids.

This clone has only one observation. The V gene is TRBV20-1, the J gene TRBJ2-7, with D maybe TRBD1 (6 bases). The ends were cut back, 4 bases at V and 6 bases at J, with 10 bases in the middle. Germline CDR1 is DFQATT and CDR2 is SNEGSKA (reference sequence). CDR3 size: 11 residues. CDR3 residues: CSAKQGPEQYF. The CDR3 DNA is TGCAGTGCTAAACAGGGCCCCGAGCAGTACTTC.

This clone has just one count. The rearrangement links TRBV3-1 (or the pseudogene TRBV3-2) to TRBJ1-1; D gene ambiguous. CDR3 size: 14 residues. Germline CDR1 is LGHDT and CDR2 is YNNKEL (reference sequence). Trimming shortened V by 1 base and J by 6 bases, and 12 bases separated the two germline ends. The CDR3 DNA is TGTGCCAGCAGCCAAGGGGGTGCGGGCTCTGAAGCTTTCTTT. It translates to CASSQGGAGSEAFF.

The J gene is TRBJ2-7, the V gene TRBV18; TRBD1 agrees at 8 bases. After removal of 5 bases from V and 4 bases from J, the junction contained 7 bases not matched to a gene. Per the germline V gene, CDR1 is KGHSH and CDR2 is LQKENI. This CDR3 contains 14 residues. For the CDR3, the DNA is TGTGCCAGCTCATCATGGACAGGGACTTACGAGCAGTACTTC. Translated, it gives CASSSWTGTYEQYF.

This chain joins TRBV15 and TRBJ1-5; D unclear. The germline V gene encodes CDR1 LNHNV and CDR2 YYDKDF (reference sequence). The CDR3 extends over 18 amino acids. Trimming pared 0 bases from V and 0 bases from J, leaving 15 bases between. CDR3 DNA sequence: TGTGCCACCAGCAGAGAGATGACGGCGGGCCATAGCAATCAGCCCCAGCATTTT. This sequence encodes CATSREMTAGHSNQPQHF.

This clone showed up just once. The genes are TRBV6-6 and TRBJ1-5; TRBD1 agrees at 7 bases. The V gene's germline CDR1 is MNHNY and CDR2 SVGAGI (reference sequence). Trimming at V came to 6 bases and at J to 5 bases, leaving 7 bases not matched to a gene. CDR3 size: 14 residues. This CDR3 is CASSRDSRDQPQHF. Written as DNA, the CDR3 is TGTGCCAGCAGCCGGGACAGTAGGGATCAGCCCCAGCATTTT.

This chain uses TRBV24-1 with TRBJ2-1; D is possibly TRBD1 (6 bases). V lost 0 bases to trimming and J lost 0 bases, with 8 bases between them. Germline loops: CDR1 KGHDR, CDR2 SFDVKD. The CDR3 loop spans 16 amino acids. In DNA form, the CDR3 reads TGTGCCACCAGTGATTTGGACAGGAGCTCCTACAATGAGCAGTTCTTC. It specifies CATSDLDRSSYNEQFF.

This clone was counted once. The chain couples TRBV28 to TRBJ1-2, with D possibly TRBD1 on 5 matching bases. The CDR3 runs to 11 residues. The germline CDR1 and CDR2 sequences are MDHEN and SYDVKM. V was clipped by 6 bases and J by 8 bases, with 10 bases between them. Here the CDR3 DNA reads TGTGCCAGCAGCTACAGGCGCGGCTACACCTTC. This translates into CASSYRRGYTF.

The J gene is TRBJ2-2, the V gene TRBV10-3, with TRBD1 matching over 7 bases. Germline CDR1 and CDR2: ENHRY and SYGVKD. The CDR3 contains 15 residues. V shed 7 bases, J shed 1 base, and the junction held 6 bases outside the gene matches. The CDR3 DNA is TGTGCCATCAAACCCGGGACAGAGAACACCGGGGAGCTGTTTTTT. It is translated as CAIKPGTENTGELFF.

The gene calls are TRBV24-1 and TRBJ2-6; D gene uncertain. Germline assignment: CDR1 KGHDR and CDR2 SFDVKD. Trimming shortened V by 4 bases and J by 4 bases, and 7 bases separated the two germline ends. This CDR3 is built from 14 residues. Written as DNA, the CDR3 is TGTGCCACCAGTGACTCGCGGGGGGCCAACGTCCTGACTTTC. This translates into CATSDSRGANVLTF.

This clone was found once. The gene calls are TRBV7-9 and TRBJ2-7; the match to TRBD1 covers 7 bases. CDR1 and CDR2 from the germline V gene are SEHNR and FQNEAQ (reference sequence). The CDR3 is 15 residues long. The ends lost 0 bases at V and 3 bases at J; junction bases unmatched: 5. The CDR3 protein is CASSLAAGGNYEQYF. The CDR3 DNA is TGTGCCAGCAGCTTAGCGGCAGGGGGTAACTACGAGCAGTACTTC. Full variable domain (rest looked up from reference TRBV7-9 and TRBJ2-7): DTGVSQNPRHKITKRGQNVTFRCDPISEHNRLYWYRQTLGQGPEFLTYFQNEAQLEKSRLLSDRFSAERPKGSFSTLEIQRTEQGDSAMYLCASSLAAGGNYEQYFGPGTRLTVT.

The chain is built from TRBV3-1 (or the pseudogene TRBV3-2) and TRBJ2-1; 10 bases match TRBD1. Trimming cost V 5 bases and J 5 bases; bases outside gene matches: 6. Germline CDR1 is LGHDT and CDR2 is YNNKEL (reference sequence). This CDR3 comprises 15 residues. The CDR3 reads CASSAPGQGNNEQFF. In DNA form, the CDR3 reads TGTGCCAGCAGCGCACCGGGACAGGGGAACAATGAGCAGTTCTTC.

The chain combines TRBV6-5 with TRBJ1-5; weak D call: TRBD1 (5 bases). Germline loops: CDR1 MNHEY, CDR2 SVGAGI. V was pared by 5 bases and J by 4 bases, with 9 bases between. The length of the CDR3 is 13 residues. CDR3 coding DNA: TGTGCCAGCAGTCTACAGGAAAATCAGCCCCAGCATTTT. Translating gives CASSLQENQPQHF.

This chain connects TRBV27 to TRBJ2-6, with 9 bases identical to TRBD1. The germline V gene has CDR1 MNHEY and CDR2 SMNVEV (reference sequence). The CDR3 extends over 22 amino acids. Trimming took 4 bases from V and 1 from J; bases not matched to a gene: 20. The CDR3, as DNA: TGTGCCAGCAGTTCATTTACAGGGGGCAACCTTTTCAGGGGGTCTGGGGCCAACGTCCTGACTTTC. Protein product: CASSSFTGGNLFRGSGANVLTF.

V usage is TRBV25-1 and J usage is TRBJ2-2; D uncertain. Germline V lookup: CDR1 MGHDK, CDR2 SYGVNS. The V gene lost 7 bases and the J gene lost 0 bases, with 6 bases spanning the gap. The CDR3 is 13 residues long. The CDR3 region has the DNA TGTGCCAGCACAGGAACGAACACCGGGGAGCTGTTTTTT. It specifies CASTGTNTGELFF.

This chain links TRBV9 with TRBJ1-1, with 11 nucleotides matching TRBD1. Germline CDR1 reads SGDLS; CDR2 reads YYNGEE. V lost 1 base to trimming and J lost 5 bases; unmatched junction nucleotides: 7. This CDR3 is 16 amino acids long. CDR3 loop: CASSVSGTGGFTEAFF. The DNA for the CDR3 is TGTGCCAGCAGCGTATCAGGGACAGGGGGTTTTACTGAAGCTTTCTTT. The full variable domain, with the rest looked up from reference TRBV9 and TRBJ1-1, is DSGVTQTPKHLITATGQRVTLRCSPRSGDLSVYWYQQSLDQGLQFLIQYYNGEERAKGNILERFSAQQFPDLHSELNLSSLELGDSALYFCASSVSGTGGFTEAFFGQGTRLTVV.

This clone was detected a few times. The CDR3 coding sequence is TGTGCCACCAGCAGAGGACTAGCGGGGGTCGCGAACACCGGGGAGCTGTTTTTT. Translating it yields CATSRGLAGVANTGELFF. The V gene is TRBV15, the J gene TRBJ2-2; TRBD2 matches 12 bases. CDR3 size: 18 residues. From germline, CDR1 is LNHNV and CDR2 YYDKDF (reference sequence). J was trimmed by 0 bases and V by 1 base; bases with no gene match: 3.

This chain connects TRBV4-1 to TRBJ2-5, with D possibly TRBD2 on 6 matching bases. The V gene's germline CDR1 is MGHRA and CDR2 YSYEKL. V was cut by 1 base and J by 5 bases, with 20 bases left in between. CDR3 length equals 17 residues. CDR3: CASSQGGTGEREETQYF. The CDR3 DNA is TGCGCCAGCAGCCAAGGGGGAACGGGAGAACGGGAGGAGACCCAGTACTTC.

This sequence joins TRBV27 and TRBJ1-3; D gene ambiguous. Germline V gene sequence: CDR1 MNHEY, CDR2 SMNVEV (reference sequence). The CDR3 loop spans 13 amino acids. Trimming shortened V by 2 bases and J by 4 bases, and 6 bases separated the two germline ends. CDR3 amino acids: CASSLRRGNTIYF. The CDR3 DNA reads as TGTGCCAGCAGTTTAAGGAGGGGAAACACCATATATTTT.

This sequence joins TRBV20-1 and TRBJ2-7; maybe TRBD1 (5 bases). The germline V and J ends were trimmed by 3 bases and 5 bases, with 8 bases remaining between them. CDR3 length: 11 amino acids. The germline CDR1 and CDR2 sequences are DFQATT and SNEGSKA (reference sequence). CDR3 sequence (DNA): TGCAGTGCTAGGGCAGGGAACGAGCAGTACTTC. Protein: CSARAGNEQYF.

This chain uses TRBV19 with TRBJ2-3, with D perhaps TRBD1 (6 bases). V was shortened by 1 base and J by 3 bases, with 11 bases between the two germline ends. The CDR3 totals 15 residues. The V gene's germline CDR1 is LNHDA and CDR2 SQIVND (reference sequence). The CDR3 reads CASSIAPGVTDTQYF. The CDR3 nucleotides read TGTGCCAGTAGTATAGCCCCAGGGGTGACAGATACGCAGTATTTT.

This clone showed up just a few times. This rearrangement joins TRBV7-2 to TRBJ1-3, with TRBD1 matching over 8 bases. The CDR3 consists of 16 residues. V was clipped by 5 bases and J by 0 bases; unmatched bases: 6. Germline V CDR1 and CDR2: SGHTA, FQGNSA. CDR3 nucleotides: TGTGCCAGCAGCAGAACAGGGGGAATCTCTGGAAACACCATATATTTT. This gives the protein CASSRTGGISGNTIYF.